This T cell receptor beta chain was documented in a study of PD-1 blockade in classical Hodgkin lymphoma. Findings of the study overall: Possibly reflecting disease activity or prior therapy, repertoire differences have causes that remain undefined. Healthy donors reportedly exceeded newly diagnosed patients in baseline TCR diversity.

In the case of this clone: The target antigen is unknown.

This CDR3 region has 15 residues. Germline V gene sequence: CDR1 SNHLY, CDR2 FYNNEI. The germline V and J ends were trimmed by 6 bases and 1 base, with 12 bases remaining between them. As for time point: newly diagnosed, previously untreated cHL patient sample. Newly diagnosed, untreated classical Hodgkin lymphoma PBMCs provided comparison. Measured with immunoSEQ multiplex PCR; TCRdb has only the in-frame clones, and not every one. The profile shows roughly 77,000 clones, about 93% of them singletons. This chain joins TRBV2 and TRBJ2-2; either TRBD1 or TRBD2 may supply D (5 bases each). The source is a human donor with classical Hodgkin lymphoma. Sequenced input: peripheral blood mononuclear cells (PBMCs). The CDR3 DNA follows: TGTGCCAGCAGCGGCAAGGGGAGGAACACCGGGGAGCTGTTTTTT. It specifies CASSGKGRNTGELFF. The full variable domain, completed using reference TRBV2 and TRBJ2-2, is EPEVTQTPSHQVTQMGQEVILRCVPISNHLYFYWYRQILGQKVEFLVSFYNNEISEKSEIFDDQFSVERPDGSNFTLKIRSTKLEDSAMYFCASSGKGRNTGELFFGEGSRLTVL.